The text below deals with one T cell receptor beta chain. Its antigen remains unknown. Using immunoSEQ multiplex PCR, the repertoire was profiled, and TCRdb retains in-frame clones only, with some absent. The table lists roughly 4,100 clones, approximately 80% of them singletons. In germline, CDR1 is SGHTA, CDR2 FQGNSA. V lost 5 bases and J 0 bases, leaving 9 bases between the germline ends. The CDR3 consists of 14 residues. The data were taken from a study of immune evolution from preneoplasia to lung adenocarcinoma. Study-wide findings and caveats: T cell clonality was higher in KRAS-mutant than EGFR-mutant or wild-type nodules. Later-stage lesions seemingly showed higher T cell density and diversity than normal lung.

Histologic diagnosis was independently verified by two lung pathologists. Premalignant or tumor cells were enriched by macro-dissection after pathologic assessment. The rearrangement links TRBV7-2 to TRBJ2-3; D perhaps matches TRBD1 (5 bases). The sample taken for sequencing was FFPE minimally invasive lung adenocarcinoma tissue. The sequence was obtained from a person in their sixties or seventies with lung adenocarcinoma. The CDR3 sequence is CASSRQFSTDTQYF. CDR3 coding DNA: TGTGCCAGCAGCAGACAGTTTAGCACAGATACGCAGTATTTT.